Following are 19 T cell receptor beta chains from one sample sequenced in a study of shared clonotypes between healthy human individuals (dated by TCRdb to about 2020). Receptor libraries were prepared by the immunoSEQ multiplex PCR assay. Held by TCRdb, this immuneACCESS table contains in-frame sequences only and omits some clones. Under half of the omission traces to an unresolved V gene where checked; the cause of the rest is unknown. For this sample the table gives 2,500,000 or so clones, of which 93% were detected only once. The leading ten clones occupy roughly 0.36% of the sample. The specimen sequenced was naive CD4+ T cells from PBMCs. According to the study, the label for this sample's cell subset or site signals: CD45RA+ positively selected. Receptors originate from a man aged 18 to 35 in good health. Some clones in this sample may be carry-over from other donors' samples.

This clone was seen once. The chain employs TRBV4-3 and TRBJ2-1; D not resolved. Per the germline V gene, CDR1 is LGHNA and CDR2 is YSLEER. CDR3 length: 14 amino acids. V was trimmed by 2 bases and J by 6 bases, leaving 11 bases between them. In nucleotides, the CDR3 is TGCGCCAGCAGCCAAAGACGGGCTACCAATGAGCAGTTCTTC. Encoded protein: CASSQRRATNEQFF.

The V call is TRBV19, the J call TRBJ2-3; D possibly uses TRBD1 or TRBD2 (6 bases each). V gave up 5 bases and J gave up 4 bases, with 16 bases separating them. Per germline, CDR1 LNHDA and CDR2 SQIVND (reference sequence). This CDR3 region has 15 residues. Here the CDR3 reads CASSAGGMLADTQYF. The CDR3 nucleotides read TGTGCCAGTAGTGCCGGGGGCATGTTAGCAGATACGCAGTATTTT.

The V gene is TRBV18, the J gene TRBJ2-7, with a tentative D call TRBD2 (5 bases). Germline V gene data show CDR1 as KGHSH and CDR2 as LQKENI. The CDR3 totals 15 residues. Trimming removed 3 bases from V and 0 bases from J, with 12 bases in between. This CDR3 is CASSPRGIDSYEQYF. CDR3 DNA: TGTGCCAGCTCACCCAGAGGGATTGACTCCTACGAGCAGTACTTC.

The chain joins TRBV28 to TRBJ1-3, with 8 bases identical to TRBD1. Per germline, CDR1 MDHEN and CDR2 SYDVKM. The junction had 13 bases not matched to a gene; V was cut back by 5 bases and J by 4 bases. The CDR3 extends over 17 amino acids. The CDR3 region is CASSTTQGGVWGNTIYF. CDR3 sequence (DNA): TGTGCCAGCAGTACCACACAGGGGGGTGTGTGGGGAAACACCATATATTTT.

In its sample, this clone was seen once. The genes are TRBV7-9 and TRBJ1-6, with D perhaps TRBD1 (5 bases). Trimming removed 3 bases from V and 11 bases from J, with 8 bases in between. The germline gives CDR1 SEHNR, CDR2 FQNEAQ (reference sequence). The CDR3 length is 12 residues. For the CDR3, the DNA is TGTGCCAGCAGCTTCGGGGGGACACCCCTCCACTTT. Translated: CASSFGGTPLHF.

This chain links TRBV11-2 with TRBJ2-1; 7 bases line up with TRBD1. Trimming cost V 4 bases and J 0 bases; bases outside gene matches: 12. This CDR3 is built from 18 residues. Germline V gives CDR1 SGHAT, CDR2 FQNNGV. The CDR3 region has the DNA TGTGCCAGCAGCTCGAGCCGATTGGGACAGAACTCCTACAATGAGCAGTTCTTC. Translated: CASSSSRLGQNSYNEQFF. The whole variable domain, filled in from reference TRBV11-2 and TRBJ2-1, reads EAGVAQSPRYKIIEKRQSVAFWCNPISGHATLYWYQQILGQGPKLLIQFQNNGVVDDSQLPKDRFSAERLKGVDSTLKIQPAKLEDSAVYLCASSSSRLGQNSYNEQFFGPGTRLTVL.

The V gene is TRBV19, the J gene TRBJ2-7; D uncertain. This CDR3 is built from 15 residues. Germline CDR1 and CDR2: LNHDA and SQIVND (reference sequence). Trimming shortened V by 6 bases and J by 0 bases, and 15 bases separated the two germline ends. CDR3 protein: CASRPRLDGSYEQYF. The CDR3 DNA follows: TGTGCCAGTAGGCCCCGACTGGACGGCTCCTACGAGCAGTACTTC.

Here the CDR3 DNA reads TGTGCCATCAGTGAGTCGGAAGGGGGCCCCTACGAGCAGTACTTC. Translation: CAISESEGGPYEQYF. The chain uses TRBV10-3 and TRBJ2-7; 7 bases align to TRBD1. J lost 2 bases, V lost 0 bases, and 4 bases had no gene match. The CDR3 totals 15 residues. Germline-derived CDR1 and CDR2 are ENHRY and SYGVKD.

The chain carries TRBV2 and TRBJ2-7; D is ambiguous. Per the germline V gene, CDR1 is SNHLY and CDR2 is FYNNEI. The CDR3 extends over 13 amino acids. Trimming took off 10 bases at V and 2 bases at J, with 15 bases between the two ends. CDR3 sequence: CATRKGGTYEQYF. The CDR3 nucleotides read TGTGCCACGCGAAAGGGTGGGACCTACGAGCAGTACTTC.

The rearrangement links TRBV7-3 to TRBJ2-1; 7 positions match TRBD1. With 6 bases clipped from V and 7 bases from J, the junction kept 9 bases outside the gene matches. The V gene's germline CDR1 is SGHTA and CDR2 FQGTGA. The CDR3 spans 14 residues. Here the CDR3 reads CASRTGRPGNEQFF. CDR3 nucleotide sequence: TGTGCCAGCAGGACAGGGCGCCCAGGGAATGAGCAGTTCTTC.

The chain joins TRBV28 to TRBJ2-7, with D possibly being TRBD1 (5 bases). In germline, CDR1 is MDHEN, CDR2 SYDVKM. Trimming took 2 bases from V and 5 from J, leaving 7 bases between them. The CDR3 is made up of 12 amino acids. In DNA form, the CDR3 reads TGTGCCAGCAGTTTAACAGGTCACGAGCAGTACTTC. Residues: CASSLTGHEQYF.

The CDR3 sequence: CANQKTGDGYTF. Here the CDR3 DNA reads TGTGCCAACCAAAAAACAGGGGACGGCTACACCTTC. The rearrangement links TRBV6-6 to TRBJ1-2; 7 nucleotides align to TRBD1. J was trimmed by 8 bases and V by 10 bases; bases with no gene match: 10. Germline V gives CDR1 MNHNY, CDR2 SVGAGI (reference sequence). The CDR3 is made up of 12 amino acids.

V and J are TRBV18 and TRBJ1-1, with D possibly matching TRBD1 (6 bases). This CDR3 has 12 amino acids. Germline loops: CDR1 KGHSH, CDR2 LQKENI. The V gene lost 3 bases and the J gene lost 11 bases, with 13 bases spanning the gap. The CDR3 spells CASSPEGGVAFF. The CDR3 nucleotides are TGTGCCAGCTCACCCGAGGGGGGGGTGGCTTTCTTT.

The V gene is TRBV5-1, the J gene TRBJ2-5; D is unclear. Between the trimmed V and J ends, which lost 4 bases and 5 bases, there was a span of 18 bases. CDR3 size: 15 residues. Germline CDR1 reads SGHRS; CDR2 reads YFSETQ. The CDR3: CASSALLGSRETQYF. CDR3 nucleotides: TGCGCCAGCAGCGCCCTTCTAGGGTCGAGGGAGACCCAGTACTTC.

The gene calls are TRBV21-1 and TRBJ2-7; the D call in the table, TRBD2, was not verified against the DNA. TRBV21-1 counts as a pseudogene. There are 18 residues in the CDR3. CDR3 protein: CASSRLGLAGGPIYEQYF. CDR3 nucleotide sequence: TGTGCCAGCAGCAGGCTGGGACTAGCGGGAGGGCCCATCTACGAGCAGTACTTC.

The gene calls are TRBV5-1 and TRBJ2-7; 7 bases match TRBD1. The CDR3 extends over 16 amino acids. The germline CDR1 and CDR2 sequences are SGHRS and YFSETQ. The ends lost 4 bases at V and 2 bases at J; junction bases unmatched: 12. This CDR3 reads CASSALSTGKPYEQYF. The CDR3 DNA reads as TGCGCCAGCAGCGCCCTCTCGACAGGGAAACCCTACGAGCAGTACTTC.

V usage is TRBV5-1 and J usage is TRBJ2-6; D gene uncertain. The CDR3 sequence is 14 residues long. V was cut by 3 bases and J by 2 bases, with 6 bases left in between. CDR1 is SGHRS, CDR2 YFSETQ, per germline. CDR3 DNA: TGCGCCAGCAGCTCTAGGGCTGGGGCCAACGTCCTGACTTTC. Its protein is CASSSRAGANVLTF. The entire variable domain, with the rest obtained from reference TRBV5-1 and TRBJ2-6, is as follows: KAGVTQTPRYLIKTRGQQVTLSCSPISGHRSVSWYQQTPGQGLQFLFEYFSETQRNKGNFPGRFSGRQFSNSRSEMNVSTLELGDSALYLCASSSRAGANVLTFGAGSRLTVL.

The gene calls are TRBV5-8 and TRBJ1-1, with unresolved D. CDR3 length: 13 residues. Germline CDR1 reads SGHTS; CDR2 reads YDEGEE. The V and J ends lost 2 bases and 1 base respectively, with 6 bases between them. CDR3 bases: TGTGCCAGCAGCTTCGGACCGAACACTGAAGCTTTCTTT. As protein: CASSFGPNTEAFF.

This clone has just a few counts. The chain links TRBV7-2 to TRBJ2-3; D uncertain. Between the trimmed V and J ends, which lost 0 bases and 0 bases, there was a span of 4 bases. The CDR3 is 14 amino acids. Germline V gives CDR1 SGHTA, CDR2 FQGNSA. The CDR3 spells CASSLAASTDTQYF. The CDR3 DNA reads TGTGCCAGCAGCTTAGCGGCTAGCACAGATACGCAGTATTTT. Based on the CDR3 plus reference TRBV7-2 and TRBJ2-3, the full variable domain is GAGVSQSPSNKVTEKGKDVELRCDPISGHTALYWYRQSLGQGLEFLIYFQGNSAPDKSGLPSDRFSAERTGGSVSTLTIQRTQQEDSAVYLCASSLAASTDTQYFGPGTRLTVL.